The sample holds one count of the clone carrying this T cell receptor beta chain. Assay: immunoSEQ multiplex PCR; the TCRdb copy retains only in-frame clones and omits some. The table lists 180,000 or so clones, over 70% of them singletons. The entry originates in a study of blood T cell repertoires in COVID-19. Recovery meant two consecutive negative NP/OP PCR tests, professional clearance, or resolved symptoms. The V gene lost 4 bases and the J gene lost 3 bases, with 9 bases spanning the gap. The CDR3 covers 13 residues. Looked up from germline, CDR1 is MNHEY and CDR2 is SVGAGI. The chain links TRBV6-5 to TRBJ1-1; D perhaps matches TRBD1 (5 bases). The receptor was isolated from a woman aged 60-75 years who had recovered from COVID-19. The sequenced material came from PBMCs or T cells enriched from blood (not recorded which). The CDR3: CASSLKGYTEAFF. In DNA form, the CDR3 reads TGTGCCAGCAGTTTAAAGGGGTACACTGAAGCTTTCTTT.